These T cell receptor beta chains were read from a single sample in a study of cytomegalovirus exposure and HLA in healthy donors. TCRdb's table, derived via immunoSEQ multiplex PCR, lists solely in-frame clones and lacks some. The sample carries 50,000 to 65,000 clones, over 70% recorded once. Sequenced input: PBMCs. The source is a middle-aged man in good health and CMV-seropositive. Each CDR3 is given with its conserved first and last residue. The D gene is left open where the match is weak. Clone size appears in some rows only: once, few, many, or a class for an expanded clone.

clone size	D gene	V gene	J gene	CDR3 protein	CDR3 DNA
.	.	TRBV25-1	TRBJ1-3	CASSHQGTSGNTIYF	TGTGCCAGCAGTCACCAGGGTACCTCTGGAAACACCATATATTTT
.	.	TRBV4-3	TRBJ2-3	CASSQDLLVADTQYF	TGCGCCAGCAGCCAAGATCTACTAGTGGCAGATACGCAGTATTTT
.	TRBD1	TRBV2	TRBJ1-1	CASRRQGALNTEAFF	TGTGCCAGCAGAAGGCAGGGGGCCTTGAACACTGAAGCTTTCTTT
.	TRBD1	TRBV5-6	TRBJ1-6	CASSLGQGVGSPLHF	TGTGCCAGCAGCTTGGGACAGGGGGTAGGTTCACCCCTCCACTTT
.	TRBD1	TRBV27	TRBJ1-2	CASRTRQGDGYTF	TGTGCCAGCAGAACTAGACAGGGTGATGGCTACACCTTC
few	TRBD2	TRBV2	TRBJ2-3	CASRGLAGAYLTDTQYF	TGTGCCAGCAGGGGACTAGCGGGGGCCTACCTCACAGATACGCAGTATTTT
few	TRBD2	TRBV7-6	TRBJ2-3	CASSSRTRTDTQYF	TGTGCCAGCAGCTCCCGGACTAGGACAGATACGCAGTATTTT
once	TRBD1	TRBV9	TRBJ2-7	CASSADRGPYEQYF	TGTGCCAGCAGCGCTGACAGGGGGCCCTACGAGCAGTACTTC
.	.	TRBV6-1	TRBJ2-5	CASSESRLSQGTQYF	TGTGCCAGCAGTGAATCAAGACTGAGCCAGGGGACCCAGTACTTC
.	.	TRBV6-1	TRBJ2-7	CASSGMGASYEQYF	TGTGCCAGCAGTGGTATGGGGGCGTCCTACGAGCAGTACTTC
.	.	TRBV6-5	TRBJ2-5	CASSYGAGGGETQYF	TGTGCCAGCAGTTACGGGGCCGGGGGAGGAGAGACCCAGTACTTC
.	.	TRBV14	TRBJ2-5	CASSPREIRTREQYF	TGTGCCAGCAGCCCCCGGGAGATTAGAACGAGGGAGCAGTACTTC
.	.	TRBV19	TRBJ2-7	CASSTPGREISYEQYF	TGTGCCAGTAGCACCCCGGGCAGGGAAATTAGCTACGAGCAGTACTTC
.	.	TRBV5-4	TRBJ2-5	CASSPPSREQETQYF	TGTGCCAGCAGCCCACCGTCCAGGGAACAAGAGACCCAGTACTTC
.	.	TRBV7-8	TRBJ2-7	CASSLGQGGSYEQYF	TGTGCCAGCAGCTTAGGTCAGGGGGGCTCCTACGAGCAGTACTTC
few	.	TRBV27	TRBJ1-2	CASSGSRGRGYTF	TGTGCCAGCAGTGGTTCCAGGGGTCGGGGCTACACCTTC
.	.	TRBV7-2	TRBJ2-1	CASSRDSSSYNEQFF	TGTGCCAGCAGCCGGGACTCCAGCTCCTACAATGAGCAGTTCTTC
.	TRBD2	TRBV7-8	TRBJ2-3	CASSSLARGLARTDTQYF	TGTGCCAGCAGCTCCCTCGCCCGGGGACTAGCCCGCACAGATACGCAGTATTTT
.	TRBD1	TRBV18	TRBJ1-3	CASSVTGDGNTIYF	TGTGCCAGCTCGGTGACAGGGGATGGAAACACCATATATTTT
.	.	TRBV6-1	TRBJ1-5	CASSLQHFSNQPQHF	TGTGCCAGCAGCCTACAGCATTTTAGCAATCAGCCCCAGCATTTT
once	.	TRBV5-1	TRBJ2-2	CASSVRLDSTGELFF	TGCGCCAGCAGCGTCCGACTCGATTCCACCGGGGAGCTGTTTTTT
.	.	TRBV7-9	TRBJ2-1	CASSPAYNEQFF	TGTGCCTCGTCCCCCGCCTACAATGAGCAGTTCTTC
.	.	TRBV6-5	TRBJ2-2	CASSSTVPNTGELFF	TGTGCCAGCAGTTCGACAGTTCCGAACACCGGGGAGCTGTTTTTT
.	TRBD1	TRBV5-1	TRBJ2-7	CASSLGQGLTYEQYF	TGCGCCAGCAGCTTGGGACAGGGGTTGACCTACGAGCAGTACTTC
.	TRBD1	TRBV5-6	TRBJ2-7	CASSLQGYEQYF	TGTGCCAGCAGCCTACAGGGGTACGAGCAGTACTTC
few	.	TRBV25-1	TRBJ2-5	CASTGKETQYF	TGTGCCAGCACAGGGAAAGAGACCCAGTACTTC
.	TRBD2	TRBV15	TRBJ2-7	CATKRTSGPYEQYF	TGTGCCACCAAGAGGACTAGCGGGCCCTACGAGCAGTACTTC
few	TRBD1	TRBV27	TRBJ2-4	CASRYRGDRNRNIQYF	TGTGCCAGCAGATATAGGGGGGACAGGAACCGAAACATTCAGTACTTC
.	.	TRBV18	TRBJ2-1	CASSPSKGGVNEQFF	TGTGCCAGCTCACCGTCGAAGGGGGGGGTTAATGAGCAGTTCTTC
.	.	TRBV4-1	TRBJ2-3	CASSQAPDLSTDTQYF	TGCGCCAGCAGCCAAGCCCCAGACTTAAGCACAGATACGCAGTATTTT
.	.	TRBV25-1	TRBJ1-2	CASSDPDRPLNYGYTF	TGTGCCAGCAGTGATCCCGACAGGCCGCTTAACTATGGCTACACCTTC
.	.	TRBV7-3	TRBJ2-1	CASSRRGGAHEQFF	TGTGCCAGCAGCCGAAGGGGGGGGGCTCATGAGCAGTTCTTC
.	.	TRBV11-1	TRBJ2-5	CAGSLLGGALGAQYF	TGTGCCGGCAGCTTATTGGGTGGAGCCTTAGGGGCCCAGTACTTC
.	.	TRBV10-3	TRBJ2-7	CAISVEDLAYEQYF	TGTGCCATCAGTGTGGAGGACCTTGCCTACGAGCAGTACTTC
.	TRBD1	TRBV7-9	TRBJ2-3	CASSRINTGGRTDTQYF	TGTGCCAGCAGCCGTATTAATACAGGGGGCCGGACAGATACGCAGTATTTT
.	.	TRBV4-1	TRBJ1-4	CASSRSLPGEKLFF	TGCGCCAGCAGCCGCTCCCTCCCGGGTGAAAAACTGTTTTTT
.	TRBD1	TRBV6-1	TRBJ1-5	CASSTGTGGFQPQHF	TGTGCCAGCAGTACCGGGACAGGGGGCTTTCAGCCCCAGCATTTT
few	TRBD2	TRBV5-1	TRBJ2-2	CASSPTSGLTGELFF	TGCGCCAGCAGCCCGACTAGCGGGCTTACCGGGGAGCTGTTTTTT
.	TRBD1	TRBV2	TRBJ2-3	CASRRTPGQGPDTQYF	TGTGCCAGCAGACGCACTCCGGGACAGGGCCCAGATACGCAGTATTTT
.	TRBD1	TRBV29-1	TRBJ2-7	CSVAPTGGTYEQYF	TGCAGCGTAGCGCCGACAGGGGGTACCTACGAGCAGTACTTC
few	.	TRBV4-3	TRBJ2-1	CACSQGMIGLIYNEQFF	TGCGCCTGCAGCCAAGGTATGATCGGACTCATCTACAATGAGCAGTTCTTC
.	.	TRBV30	TRBJ2-3	CAESSASTDTQYF	TGTGCCGAGAGTAGTGCCAGCACAGATACGCAGTATTTT
.	.	TRBV6-1	TRBJ2-5	CASRPGGQETQYF	TGTGCCAGCAGACCCGGGGGCCAAGAGACCCAGTACTTC
many	.	TRBV23-1	TRBJ1-5	CASSQQSGEGGWQPQHF	TGCGCCAGCAGTCAACAGTCAGGGGAAGGTGGTTGGCAGCCCCAGCATTTT
.	.	TRBV6-1	TRBJ2-7	CASRRGNEQYF	TGTGCCAGCAGACGCGGGAACGAGCAGTACTTC
.	.	TRBV4-2	TRBJ2-5	CASSQGGVFEETQYF	TGTGCCAGCAGCCAAGGAGGCGTCTTCGAAGAGACCCAGTACTTC
few	.	TRBV5-5	TRBJ2-6	CASSLPSGANVLTF	TGTGCCAGCAGCCTTCCCTCTGGGGCCAACGTCCTGACTTTC
.	.	TRBV7-3	TRBJ2-3	CASSLELGARGTQYF	TGTGCCAGCAGCTTAGAACTTGGGGCCAGGGGCACGCAGTATTTT
.	TRBD1	TRBV10-1	TRBJ2-7	CASSGNRDRGTYEQYF	TGCGCCAGCAGTGGGAACCGGGACAGGGGAACCTACGAGCAGTACTTC
.	.	TRBV7-2	TRBJ1-2	CASSPWMRDIYGYTF	TGTGCCAGCAGCCCCTGGATGAGGGATATCTATGGCTACACCTTC
.	TRBD2	TRBV11-2	TRBJ2-3	CASSLGYLAGAADTQYF	TGTGCCAGCAGCCTGGGCTACCTAGCGGGGGCGGCAGATACGCAGTATTTT
.	.	TRBV6-5	TRBJ2-5	CASSRTQQETQYF	TGTGCCAGCAGCCGGACACAGCAAGAGACCCAGTACTTC
.	TRBD1	TRBV5-1	TRBJ2-1	CASSQVPGQGAEQFF	TGCGCCAGCAGCCAGGTCCCGGGACAGGGCGCTGAGCAGTTCTTC